This is a list of T cell receptor beta chains from one sample in a study of T cells in Graves' hyperthyroidism and ophthalmopathy. TCRdb reprocessed the multiplex PCR reads via MiXCR and lists one record per CDR3 protein. The sample has about 720,000 distinct CDR3 sequences; 18% are singletons. The sample taken for sequencing was blood. The origin of the receptors is a woman aged 50 to 60 with Graves' hyperthyroidism that later progressed to Graves' ophthalmopathy. CDR3s include the opening cysteine and the closing phenylalanine or tryptophan. The D gene is left open where the match is weak. Size is omitted from some rows. Given values are once, few, many or a class for expanded clones.

V: TRBV2
D: -
J: TRBJ2-5
size: many
DNA: TGTGCCAGCATCGCCGAGGGACGTTTCGGCGAGACCCAGTACTTC
CDR3: CASIAEGRFGETQYF

V: TRBV5-4
D: TRBD2
J: TRBJ2-3
size: many
DNA: TGTGCCAGCAGCTTGCAGCGGGGGGCCACAGATACGCAGTATTTT
CDR3: CASSLQRGATDTQYF

V: TRBV20-1
D: TRBD1
J: TRBJ1-2
size: many
DNA: TGCAGTGCTAGTCGTGGGACAGGGAGCGACATAAGCTATGGCTACACCTTC
CDR3: CSASRGTGSDISYGYTF

V: TRBV3-1
D: -
J: TRBJ1-1
size: -
DNA: TGTGCCAGCAGCCGAGGAGCGGGGGTGAACACTGAAGCTTTCTTT
CDR3: CASSRGAGVNTEAFF

V: TRBV5-4
D: -
J: TRBJ2-3
size: -
DNA: TGTGCCAGCAGCCCCCGCCCGAGAACTAGCACAGATACGCAGTATTTT
CDR3: CASSPRPRTSTDTQYF

V: TRBV20-1
D: TRBD1
J: TRBJ2-7
size: -
DNA: TGCAGTGCCATTTCGGACAGGTCCTACGAGCAGTACTTC
CDR3: CSAISDRSYEQYF

V: TRBV6-1
D: -
J: TRBJ2-1
size: -
DNA: TGTGCCAGCAGTGAAGGCCCAGCGGGTTTCTACAATGAGCAGTTCTTC
CDR3: CASSEGPAGFYNEQFF

V: TRBV5-1
D: -
J: TRBJ2-7
size: -
DNA: TGCGCCAGCAGCTTGGCGCAGGGCCCCTACGAGCAGTACTTC
CDR3: CASSLAQGPYEQYF

V: TRBV3-1
D: -
J: TRBJ2-1
size: few
DNA: TGTGCCAGCAACCAAGAACCCAGCGGCGAGCAGTTCTTC
CDR3: CASNQEPSGEQFF

V: TRBV29-1
D: -
J: TRBJ1-5
size: once
DNA: TGCAGCGTTGCACAGGACGATCAGCCCCAGCATTTT
CDR3: CSVAQDDQPQHF

V: TRBV6-1
D: -
J: TRBJ1-5
size: -
DNA: TGTGCCAGCAGTGAAGCCCATAGCAATCAGCCCCAGCATTTT
CDR3: CASSEAHSNQPQHF

V: TRBV3-1
D: -
J: TRBJ2-5
size: many
DNA: TGTGCCAGCAGCCAAGTTACTATGGCGGCCCAGTACTTC
CDR3: CASSQVTMAAQYF

V: TRBV6-1
D: -
J: TRBJ1-1
size: few
DNA: TGTGCCAGCAGTTCCGAATCAGGGACTGAAGCTTTCTTT
CDR3: CASSSESGTEAFF

V: TRBV11-2
D: -
J: TRBJ1-1
size: many
DNA: TGTGCCAGCAGCTTAGCAGGGATGAACACTGAAGCTTTCTTT
CDR3: CASSLAGMNTEAFF

V: TRBV20-1
D: -
J: TRBJ2-1
size: -
DNA: TGCAGTGCTAGTAGGGACCTACAAGTCAGTGAGCAGTTCTTC
CDR3: CSASRDLQVSEQFF

V: TRBV9
D: -
J: TRBJ2-1
size: -
DNA: TGTGCCAGCAGCCCCACCGGACCCTACAATGAGCAGTTCTTC
CDR3: CASSPTGPYNEQFF

V: TRBV19
D: TRBD1
J: TRBJ1-2
size: -
DNA: TGTGCCAGGCATTCCGGACAGGTCTACACCTTC
CDR3: CARHSGQVYTF

V: TRBV7-6
D: -
J: TRBJ2-7
size: few
DNA: TGTGCCAGCAGCTTAAACGACGAATCCTACGAGCAGTACTTC
CDR3: CASSLNDESYEQYF

V: TRBV3-1
D: -
J: TRBJ1-3
size: many
DNA: TGTGCCAGCAGCCCGGGAGGGGAGCCTGGAAACACCATATATTTT
CDR3: CASSPGGEPGNTIYF

V: TRBV12-3/TRBV12-4
D: -
J: TRBJ1-1
size: many
DNA: TGTGCCAGCAGTTTACTCCGGAGTAACACTGAAGCTTTCTTT
CDR3: CASSLLRSNTEAFF

V: TRBV9
D: TRBD1
J: TRBJ1-1
size: -
DNA: TGTGCCAGCAGCGTAGAGGGGACAGATAACACTGAAGCTTTCTTT
CDR3: CASSVEGTDNTEAFF

V: TRBV5-8
D: -
J: TRBJ1-5
size: few
DNA: TGTGCCAGCAGCTCCAGGGCGCGACAGAAGGATCAGCCCCAGCATTTT
CDR3: CASSSRARQKDQPQHF

V: TRBV6-2/TRBV6-3
D: TRBD1
J: TRBJ2-7
size: -
DNA: TGTGCCAGCAGTTACTTCGCAGGGGGATCCTACGAGCAGTACTTC
CDR3: CASSYFAGGSYEQYF

V: TRBV20-1
D: -
J: TRBJ1-1
size: many
DNA: TGCAGTGCTAGGGGAGGGCCCGGTGGTGTGAACACTGAAGCTTTCTTT
CDR3: CSARGGPGGVNTEAFF

V: TRBV20-1
D: -
J: TRBJ1-3
size: few
DNA: TGCAGTGCCCAAGAACCTATCTCTGGAAACACCATATATTTT
CDR3: CSAQEPISGNTIYF

V: TRBV7-9
D: -
J: TRBJ1-6
size: -
DNA: TGTGCCAGCAGCTTAGTCGATTTTACCCTCCACTTT
CDR3: CASSLVDFTLHF

V: TRBV20-1
D: -
J: TRBJ2-7
size: many
DNA: TGCAGTGCTCACCGGGACATCTCCTACGAGCAGTACTTC
CDR3: CSAHRDISYEQYF

V: TRBV5-1
D: TRBD1
J: TRBJ1-6
size: many
DNA: TGCGCCAGCAGCTTCGAACAGGGGGGCTCACCCCTCCACTTT
CDR3: CASSFEQGGSPLHF

V: TRBV18
D: TRBD1
J: TRBJ1-4
size: many
DNA: TGTGCCAGCTCACCCTCCGGGACAGAAAATGAAAAACTGTTTTTT
CDR3: CASSPSGTENEKLFF